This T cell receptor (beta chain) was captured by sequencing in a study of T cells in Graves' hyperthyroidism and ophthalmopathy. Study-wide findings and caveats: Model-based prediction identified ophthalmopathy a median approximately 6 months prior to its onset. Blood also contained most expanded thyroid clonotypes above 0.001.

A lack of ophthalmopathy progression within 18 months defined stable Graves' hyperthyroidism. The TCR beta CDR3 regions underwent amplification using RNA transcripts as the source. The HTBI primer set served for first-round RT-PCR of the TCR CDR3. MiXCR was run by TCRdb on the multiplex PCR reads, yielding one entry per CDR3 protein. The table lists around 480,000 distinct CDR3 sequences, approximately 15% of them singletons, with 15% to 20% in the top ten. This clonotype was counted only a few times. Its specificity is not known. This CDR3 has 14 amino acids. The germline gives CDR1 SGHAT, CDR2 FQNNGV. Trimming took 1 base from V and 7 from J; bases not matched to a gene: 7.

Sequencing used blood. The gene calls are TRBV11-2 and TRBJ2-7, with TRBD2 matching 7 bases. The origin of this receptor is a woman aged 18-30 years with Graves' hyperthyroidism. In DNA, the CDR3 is TGTGCCAGCAGCTTAGTGGGAGGGGTAGGGGAGCAGTACTTC. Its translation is CASSLVGGVGEQYF.